This TCR beta chain is drawn from a study of prognosis after radiotherapy for stage I lung cancer. Study-level points and caveats: Clone counts measured for unique TCRs fell after stereotactic body radiation therapy, median approximately 10,000 versus 7,000.

Starting from genomic DNA, TCR beta CDR3 was amplified through two-round multiplex PCR. Each TRBV and TRBJ gene had its own primer in the first PCR round. TCRdb processed the multiplex PCR reads anew with MiXCR; each CDR3 protein has one entry. The table lists around 20,000 distinct CDR3 sequences, roughly 43% of them singletons. Note on this clonotype: Antigen specificity is unknown.

Trimming cost V 4 bases and J 7 bases; bases outside gene matches: 9. Germline V gene data show CDR1 as SGHDT and CDR2 as YYEEEE. The CDR3 is 16 amino acids. The sequences come from PBMCs, collected before or after stereotactic body radiation therapy (not recorded which). The chain recombines TRBV5-6 with TRBJ2-5; 14 bases are a match to TRBD2. This clonotype originated in a donor aged 50 or older with non-small cell lung cancer. The CDR3 DNA reads as TGTGCCAGCAGCACTGGGACTAGCGGGGGCCTGGTGACCCAGTACTTC. The encoded protein is CASSTGTSGGLVTQYF. The full variable domain, completed using reference TRBV5-6 and TRBJ2-5, is DAGVTQSPTHLIKTRGQQVTLRCSPKSGHDTVSWYQQALGQGPQFIFQYYEEEERQRGNFPDRFSGHQFPNYSSELNVNALLLGDSALYLCASSTGTSGGLVTQYFGPGTRLLVL.